This T cell receptor beta chain was profiled in a study of blood T cell repertoires in COVID-19. About the study: The samples span acute and convalescent COVID-19 from the United States, Italy and Spain. T cells, B-cell-depleted T cells, or PBMCs provided the cDNA or gDNA that served as material.

As originally analysed: Counts of nucleated cells, estimated from reference gene primer amplification, were obtained. Clones were read by immunoSEQ multiplex PCR, and TCRdb kept only the in-frame ones, dropping some. V, J and clone size derive from that table, while D and trimming were established from the DNA sequence. The repertoire consists of about 40,000 clones, with more than 85% occurring once and the leading ten covering around 20%. V dropped 4 bases and J dropped 7 bases, with 14 bases sitting between them. CDR1 is SGHVS, CDR2 FNYEAQ, per germline. This CDR3 has 13 amino acids. The sequenced sample consisted of peripheral blood. J is TRBJ2-7 and V is TRBV7-6, with D possibly TRBD1 on 6 matching bases. This receptor was identified in a man in his fifties in a cohort sampled during active COVID-19. The CDR3 reads CASSWQGLAEQYF. The CDR3 region has the DNA TGTGCCAGCAGCTGGCAGGGGTTGGCAGAGCAGTACTTC. Together with reference TRBV7-6 and TRBJ2-7, the CDR3 gives the full variable domain: GAGVSQSPRYKVTKRGQDVALRCDPISGHVSLYWYRQALGQGPEFLTYFNYEAQQDKSGLPNDRFSAERPEGSISTLTIQRTEQRDSAMYRCASSWQGLAEQYFGPGTRLTVT.